The sequence of this TCR beta chain was determined in a study of T cell repertoires in cytomegalovirus infection. For the study at large: Indications of both CMV infection and matching HLA type were provided by public TCR beta signatures. The study, taken as a whole, reports: In two of eight donors, the top clonotype was HLA-C-restricted CMV-specific.

A few counts support this clonotype. No antigen is known for it. The CDR3 covers 15 residues. Unmatched junction bases numbered 7, after V lost 0 bases and J lost 7 bases. Germline lookup yields CDR1 LGHNA and CDR2 YNFKEQ. MiXCR, applied by TCRdb to the reads, yields one record per CDR3 protein. The repertoire holds some 130,000 distinct CDR3 sequences, with 32% as singletons. The chain links TRBV4-2 to TRBJ1-1, with TRBD1 matching 8 bases. The sample was CD8+ T cells from cultured PBMCs, taken from culture after CMV antigen stimulation. The sequence came from a human donor in good health (CMV status not recorded). Some clones in this sample may be carry-over from other donors' samples. This CDR3 reads CASSQEDRGSGEAFF. In nucleotides, the CDR3 is TGTGCCAGCAGCCAAGAAGACAGGGGCTCGGGTGAAGCTTTCTTT.